This TCR beta chain was captured in a study of blood T cell repertoires in COVID-19. Study-level background: Samples of COVID-19 (acute and convalescent) were obtained from the United States, Italy and Spain. T cells, B-cell-depleted T cells, or PBMCs provided the cDNA or gDNA that served as material.

Assignments of participants to cohorts depended upon their own reported clinical history. How the authors handled the data: Amplification of reference gene primers was used by the study to estimate nucleated cell counts. The table came from immunoSEQ multiplex PCR; TCRdb's copy has only in-frame clones and leaves some out. The D gene and trimming were derived from the DNA, and the V and J assignments and clone size from that table. The sample has over 120,000 clones, about 80% seen once; the top ten hold about 9.2%. CDR3 length equals 14 residues. V gave up 1 base and J gave up 10 bases; unmatched junction bases: 6. The germline V gene encodes CDR1 SGHAT and CDR2 FQNNGV.

Sequencing was performed on PBMCs or T cells enriched from blood (not recorded which). This clonotype was obtained from a man in his fifties or sixties who had recovered from COVID-19. The chain couples TRBV11-2 to TRBJ1-1; 10 bases are a match to TRBD1. CDR3 sequence: CASSLADRGRGAFF. As DNA, the CDR3 is TGTGCCAGCAGCTTAGCCGACAGGGGGCGCGGAGCTTTCTTT.